This is a list of T cell receptor beta chains from one sample in a study of identical twins. TCRdb reprocessed the 5' RACE reads with MiXCR, giving one entry per CDR3 protein. The repertoire holds 1.5 million to 2 million distinct CDR3 sequences, with about 30% as singletons. The specimen sequenced was cord blood. The receptors derive from a newborn girl in good health. The CDR3 runs from the conserved cysteine through the conserved F or W. Each record gives: D gene, V gene, clone size, J gene, CDR3 DNA, CDR3 protein. D genes are given only for firm matches. A row's size may be missing; if present it is once, few, many or a size class.

>NA|TRBV2|NA|TRBJ2-5
TGTGCCAGCAGAACCCGCAATGAGCAGTACTTC
CASRTRNEQYF
>NA|TRBV21-1|NA|TRBJ2-5
TGTGCCAGCAGCAAACTCCTCCCTAAACAGGGTGAGGAGACCCAGTACTTC
CASSKLLPKQGEETQYF
>NA|TRBV20-1|once|TRBJ2-5
TGCAGTGGGTTAGGGAGGGAGACCCAGTACTTC
CSGLGRETQYF
>TRBD2|TRBV5-1|NA|TRBJ2-7
TGCGCCAGCACTAAATCGGGAGGGTCCTACGAGCAGTACTTC
CASTKSGGSYEQYF
>TRBD2|TRBV4-2|NA|TRBJ2-7
TGTGCCAGCAGCCAAGTCGGGGGGGGCTCCTACGAGCAGTACTTC
CASSQVGGGSYEQYF
>TRBD1|TRBV10-3|NA|TRBJ1-1
TGTGCCATCAGCCGGACAGGGTCCATGAACACTGAAGCTTTCTTT
CAISRTGSMNTEAFF
>TRBD2|TRBV12-3/TRBV12-4|few|TRBJ2-1
TGTGCCAGCACCACCGGGACTAGCTCCTACAATGAGCAGTTCTTC
CASTTGTSSYNEQFF
>NA|TRBV12-3/TRBV12-4|NA|TRBJ1-2
TGTGCCAGCAGCCGCACCACGGAGGGCGGCGGCTACACCTTC
CASSRTTEGGGYTF
>NA|TRBV11-2|few|TRBJ2-7
TGTGCCAGCAGCTTAGACAATACAGGGTTAGTCACCTACGAGCAGTACTTC
CASSLDNTGLVTYEQYF
>TRBD1|TRBV20-1|NA|TRBJ1-5
TGCAGTACCACAGGGGGCAATCAGCCCCAGCATTTT
CSTTGGNQPQHF
>NA|TRBV28|few|TRBJ2-1
TGTGCCAGCACCGGGGTGGGTAGCTCCTACAATGAGCAGTTCTTC
CASTGVGSSYNEQFF
>TRBD1|TRBV5-1|NA|TRBJ1-1
TGCGCCAGCAGCTTGGGAGGACAGGTTGAAGCTTTCTTT
CASSLGGQVEAFF
>TRBD1|TRBV5-4|NA|TRBJ2-1
TGTGCCAGCAGCAAGACCGGGACAGACTACAATGAGCAGTTCTTC
CASSKTGTDYNEQFF
>NA|TRBV20-1|NA|TRBJ1-2
TGCAGTGCTAGAGATCGGGGCTACGGCAATGGCTACACCTTC
CSARDRGYGNGYTF
>NA|TRBV20-1|NA|TRBJ1-5
TGCAGTGCTAGAAAGGCGGGGGGTCAGCCCCAGCATTTT
CSARKAGGQPQHF
>NA|TRBV10-1|NA|TRBJ2-1
TGCGCCAGCAGTGAGTTGAAAGAGGGTCCAGGGCGTTGGCAGTTCTTC
CASSELKEGPGRWQFF
>NA|TRBV10-3|NA|TRBJ1-6
TGTGCCATCAGTGAGACCAGTAGTTCACCCCTCCACTTT
CAISETSSSPLHF
>NA|TRBV3-1|NA|TRBJ2-3
TGTGCCAGCAGCCAAGATCGCCTGTTAGGTCGCACAAATACGCAGTATTTT
CASSQDRLLGRTNTQYF
>NA|TRBV20-1|NA|TRBJ2-2
TGCAGTGCTAGAGTGGCGGGAACCACCGGGGAGCTGTTTTTT
CSARVAGTTGELFF
>NA|TRBV5-1|NA|TRBJ2-7
TGCGCCAGCAGCTTGGGACGGCCACCCTCCTACGAGCAGTACTTC
CASSLGRPPSYEQYF
>NA|TRBV12-3/TRBV12-4|once|TRBJ2-1
TGTGCCAGCAGCCCGTCGAAGCACAATGAGCAGTTCTTC
CASSPSKHNEQFF
>TRBD1|TRBV20-1|few|TRBJ1-2
TGCAGTGCTAGAGATCATCTCAGGGGGAACTATGGCTACACCTTC
CSARDHLRGNYGYTF
>NA|TRBV20-1|NA|TRBJ1-2
TGCAGTGCTAACCGGGTCCATGGCTACACCTTC
CSANRVHGYTF
>NA|TRBV7-2|NA|TRBJ2-2
TGTGCCAGCAGTTTGACGGGGCCGAACACCGGGGAGCTGTTTTTT
CASSLTGPNTGELFF
>NA|TRBV18|NA|TRBJ2-1
TGTGCCAGCTCACCATCCGGGACAACCAATGAGCAGTTCTTC
CASSPSGTTNEQFF
>TRBD1|TRBV7-8|NA|TRBJ2-1
TGTGCCAGCAGGCACCGACAGGGGAGGAATGAGCAGTTCTTC
CASRHRQGRNEQFF
>TRBD1|TRBV20-1|NA|TRBJ1-1
TGCAGTGCCCCCGGGACAGGGGGCTTGACTGAAGCTTTCTTT
CSAPGTGGLTEAFF
>NA|TRBV6-5|NA|TRBJ1-1
TGTGCCAGCAGCCAGGGACCGTGGGCTGAAGCTTTCTTT
CASSQGPWAEAFF
>NA|TRBV5-1|NA|TRBJ2-1
TGCGCCAGCAGCTTGGCCGCGGGAAGCCCCAATGAGCAGTTCTTC
CASSLAAGSPNEQFF
>TRBD2|TRBV11-1|NA|TRBJ2-3
TGTGCCAGCAGCCCCCGAGCCGGACTAGAGACAGATACGCAGTATTTT
CASSPRAGLETDTQYF
>NA|TRBV4-1|NA|TRBJ2-4
TGCGCCAGCAGCCAAGTAAGGGCAAAGGCGGCCAAAAACATTCAGTACTTC
CASSQVRAKAAKNIQYF
>NA|TRBV27|few|TRBJ2-1
TGTGCCAGCAGTTCCCGCGCCGGTACAGGGTATGAGCAGTTCTTC
CASSSRAGTGYEQFF
>NA|TRBV6-2/TRBV6-3|NA|TRBJ2-7
TGTGCCAGCAGTTACGCGTTAGTCTCCTATGAGCAGTACTTC
CASSYALVSYEQYF
>NA|TRBV2|once|TRBJ1-5
TGTGCCAGCAGTGACTGGAGCGGGGATCAGCCCCAGCATTTT
CASSDWSGDQPQHF
>TRBD1|TRBV3-1|few|TRBJ1-4
TGTGCCAGCAGCCAAGTGGACAGGGCCCACCGAGTGGCTAATGAAAAACTGTTTTTT
CASSQVDRAHRVANEKLFF
>NA|TRBV3-1|NA|TRBJ2-5
TGTGCCAGCAGCCCCTTGAGGGGGGGCCGGGAGACCCAGTACTTC
CASSPLRGGRETQYF
>NA|TRBV30|few|TRBJ2-5
TGTGCCTGGACGGGACACCACCAAGAGACCCAGTACTTC
CAWTGHHQETQYF
>NA|TRBV2|few|TRBJ1-6
TGTGCCAGCAGTGAAGAACAGGGTCCACCCCTCCACTTT
CASSEEQGPPLHF
>NA|TRBV27|few|TRBJ2-4
TGTGCCAGCAGTTTATCGCCTAGGTACAATGAGCAGTACTTC
CASSLSPRYNEQYF
>NA|TRBV6-5|few|TRBJ1-5
TGTGCCAGCAGTTACTCGACCAGGGGTTATCAGCCCCAGCATTTT
CASSYSTRGYQPQHF
>NA|TRBV24-1|many|TRBJ2-3
TGTGCCACCAGTGTGGCAGGCACGCATACGCAGTATTTT
CATSVAGTHTQYF
>NA|TRBV7-9|NA|TRBJ2-6
TGTGCCAGCAGCTTCCCGGGACTCATCTCTGGGGCCAACGTCCTGACTTTC
CASSFPGLISGANVLTF
>TRBD2|TRBV10-2|many|TRBJ2-1
TGCGCCAGCAGCCCAAGCGGGGCCTCCTACAATGAGCAGTTCTTC
CASSPSGASYNEQFF
>NA|TRBV11-2|NA|TRBJ2-2
TGTGCCAGCAGCTTAGACATGAACACCGGGGAGCTGTTTTTT
CASSLDMNTGELFF
>NA|TRBV10-3|NA|TRBJ2-1
TGTGCCGTCAGTGGGGGTGTAGTCCCCAATGAGCAGTTCTTC
CAVSGGVVPNEQFF
>TRBD2|TRBV25-1|NA|TRBJ2-3
TGTGCCAGCAGTGGTGCGGGAGAAGGAACCACAGATACGCAGTATTTT
CASSGAGEGTTDTQYF
>NA|TRBV7-6|few|TRBJ1-2
TGTGCCAGCAGCTTAGTAAGAGGCGGGGTAGATGGCTACACCTTC
CASSLVRGGVDGYTF
>TRBD1|TRBV28|NA|TRBJ2-7
TGTGCCAGCAGTTTACCCCTGAGGACAGGGGTATCCTACGAGCAGTACTTC
CASSLPLRTGVSYEQYF
>TRBD2|TRBV10-3|few|TRBJ2-1
TGTGCCATCAGTGGGACTAGCATCTACAATGAGCAGTTCTTC
CAISGTSIYNEQFF
>TRBD1|TRBV20-1|NA|TRBJ1-6
TGCAGTGCCGGGGCAGGGACAGGGCCTTCACCCCTCCACTTT
CSAGAGTGPSPLHF
>NA|TRBV12-3/TRBV12-4|NA|TRBJ2-3
TGTGCCAGCAGTTTGAGGGGGGGGTTCACAGATACGCAGTATTTT
CASSLRGGFTDTQYF
>NA|TRBV27|once|TRBJ1-6
TGTGCCAGCAGTTTATCGACGGGGGTTAATTCACCCCTCCACTTT
CASSLSTGVNSPLHF
>TRBD1|TRBV4-2|NA|TRBJ2-5
TGTGCCAGCAGCCAATTCGGAACAGGGGACGAGCAAGAGACCCAGTACTTC
CASSQFGTGDEQETQYF
>TRBD2|TRBV5-1|many|TRBJ2-1
TGCGCCAGCAGCACTAGCGGCTCCTACAATGAGCAGTTCTTC
CASSTSGSYNEQFF